Presented here are 27 T cell receptor beta chains from one specimen sequenced in a study of early T cells in non-severe SARS-CoV-2 infection. TCRdb recomputed calls from the 5' RACE reads with MiXCR, one row per CDR3 protein. This sample has 55,000 or so distinct CDR3 sequences, with approximately 6.2% found just once. The sample comprised whole blood. Source of these receptors: an adult who was a healthcare worker with PCR-confirmed SARS-CoV-2 infection or an uninfected control (not recorded which).

This clonotype occurred many times. The chain has TRBV6-1 and TRBJ1-1, with D perhaps matching TRBD1 (6 bases). The germline gives CDR1 MNHNS, CDR2 SASEGT. The CDR3 covers 12 residues. Trimming stripped 7 bases from V and 4 bases from J, with 10 bases between. CDR3 in DNA: TGTGCCAGCATACGAGGGGGCACTGAAGCTTTCTTT. As protein: CASIRGGTEAFF.

This clonotype was seen at least ten times. The chain uses TRBV12-3 or TRBV12-4 and TRBJ2-2; 10 bases align to TRBD2. With 6 bases clipped from V and 1 base from J, the junction kept 5 bases outside the gene matches. The CDR3 length is 16 residues. CDR3 coding DNA: TGTGCCAGCAGCCTAGCGGGGGCTGGGAACACCGGGGAGCTGTTTTTT. As protein: CASSLAGAGNTGELFF.

The V gene is TRBV5-1, the J gene TRBJ2-3; 12 positions match TRBD1. This CDR3 contains 16 residues. The germline V gene has CDR1 SGHRS and CDR2 YFSETQ. After removal of 4 bases from V and 4 bases from J, the junction contained 7 bases not matched to a gene. The CDR3 sequence: CASSVGTGGIPDTQYF. CDR3 in DNA: TGCGCCAGCAGCGTCGGGACAGGGGGCATCCCAGATACGCAGTATTTT.

This chain joins TRBV7-2 and TRBJ2-7, with TRBD1 matching over 9 bases. The CDR3 length is 14 residues. The V gene's germline CDR1 is SGHTA and CDR2 FQGNSA. Trimming cost V 4 bases and J 7 bases; bases outside gene matches: 8. The CDR3 DNA follows: TGTGCCAGCAGCTCCCGGGACAGGGAGATTGAGCAGTACTTC. As protein: CASSSRDREIEQYF. The whole variable domain, filled in from reference TRBV7-2 and TRBJ2-7, reads GAGVSQSPSNKVTEKGKDVELRCDPISGHTALYWYRQSLGQGLEFLIYFQGNSAPDKSGLPSDRFSAERTGGSVSTLTIQRTQQEDSAVYLCASSSRDREIEQYFGPGTRLTVT.

This clonotype was detected ten times or more. The chain combines TRBV5-5 with TRBJ2-2; D is possibly TRBD2 (5 bases). Trimming stripped 4 bases from V and 5 bases from J, with 24 bases between. Germline values: CDR1 SGHKS, CDR2 YYEKEE (reference sequence). The CDR3 runs 18 residues. CDR3 region: CASSKQPWMGSGTGELFF. CDR3 sequence (DNA): TGTGCCAGCAGCAAGCAACCCTGGATGGGTTCGGGGACCGGGGAGCTGTTTTTT.

This clonotype showed up many times. The J gene is TRBJ2-1, the V gene TRBV12-3 or TRBV12-4; D is tentatively TRBD1 or TRBD2 (5 bases each). The length of the CDR3 is 16 residues. V lost 5 bases to trimming and J lost 3 bases, with 17 bases between them. The CDR3, as DNA: TGTGCCAGCAGTCCATCCGGGACGAGGCACTACAATGAGCAGTTCTTC. It specifies CASSPSGTRHYNEQFF.

This clonotype was picked up a small number of times. The chain links TRBV4-2 to TRBJ2-7, with 8 positions matching TRBD1. Losses at the gene ends were 1 base for V and 2 bases for J; bases not matched to a gene: 10. Germline V lookup: CDR1 LGHNA, CDR2 YNFKEQ. CDR3 length equals 17 residues. CDR3 sequence reads: CASSQGTSQGVPYEQYF. The CDR3 DNA reads as TGTGCCAGCAGCCAAGGAACGTCACAGGGGGTTCCCTACGAGCAGTACTTC.

This clonotype has a handful of counts. This chain links TRBV5-1 with TRBJ1-1; 10 bases are a match to TRBD1. The germline gives CDR1 SGHRS, CDR2 YFSETQ. The CDR3 contains 16 residues. V dropped 4 bases and J dropped 3; count of bases not matched to a gene: 9. Written as DNA, the CDR3 is TGCGCCAGCAGCCCGCGGGGACAGGGGACCTACACTGAAGCTTTCTTT. It is translated as CASSPRGQGTYTEAFF.

This clonotype was seen many times. The chain is built from TRBV7-2 and TRBJ2-1; 7 nucleotides match TRBD2. CDR1 is SGHTA and CDR2 is FQGNSA in the germline V gene. There are 16 residues in the CDR3. J was trimmed by 3 bases and V by 4 bases; bases with no gene match: 9. CDR3 DNA sequence: TGTGCCAGCAGCTCAGGAGGACTAGTCGGCTACAATGAGCAGTTCTTC. Its translation is CASSSGGLVGYNEQFF.

This clonotype was counted ten times or more. The DNA for the CDR3 is TGTGCCAGCAGCCCTGGGACAGACTATCAGCCCCAGCATTTT. This codes for CASSPGTDYQPQHF. V and J are TRBV9 and TRBJ1-5, with TRBD1 matching 7 bases. J was trimmed by 5 bases and V by 4 bases; bases with no gene match: 6. Germline V gene lookup returns CDR1 SGDLS and CDR2 YYNGEE. The CDR3 covers 14 residues.

This clonotype has only a few counts. The rearrangement links TRBV4-3 to TRBJ2-7; no firm D call. The CDR3 loop spans 15 amino acids. Germline CDR1 is LGHNA and CDR2 is YSLEER. V was cut by 0 bases and J by 6 bases, with 15 bases left in between. This chain's CDR3 is CASSQDLGSLIEQYF. The CDR3 bases are TGCGCCAGCAGCCAAGATCTAGGCAGTTTGATCGAGCAGTACTTC.

There are many counts of this clonotype. This sequence joins TRBV6-2 or TRBV6-3 and TRBJ1-5; 7 bases are shared with TRBD1. V shed 7 bases, J shed 4 bases, and the junction held 10 bases outside the gene matches. In germline, CDR1 is MNHEY, CDR2 SVGEGT. The CDR3 has 15 amino acids. The CDR3 loop is CASTSGGQPNQPQHF. In nucleotides, the CDR3 is TGTGCCAGCACCTCCGGGGGACAGCCTAATCAGCCCCAGCATTTT.

This clonotype was counted a few times. The rearrangement links TRBV14 to TRBJ2-1; D gene uncertain. CDR3 length: 14 amino acids. V was pared by 0 bases and J by 7 bases, with 10 bases between. Germline CDR1 reads SGHDN; CDR2 reads FVKESK. The DNA for the CDR3 is TGTGCCAGCAGCCAAGATACCCTGCAGAATGAGCAGTTCTTC. This encodes CASSQDTLQNEQFF. The complete variable domain, with remaining parts taken from reference TRBV14 and TRBJ2-1, reads EAGVTQFPSHSVIEKGQTVTLRCDPISGHDNLYWYRRVMGKEIKFLLHFVKESKQDESGMPNNRFLAERTGGTYSTLKVQPAELEDSGVYFCASSQDTLQNEQFFGPGTRLTVL.

This clonotype has a count of ten or more. V usage is TRBV5-1 and J usage is TRBJ2-2, with TRBD1 matching over 9 bases. V dropped 7 bases and J dropped 1; count of bases not matched to a gene: 2. The CDR3 is made up of 14 amino acids. The V gene's germline CDR1 is SGHRS and CDR2 YFSETQ. CDR3 residues: CASGGQGNTGELFF. The CDR3 coding sequence is TGCGCCAGCGGGGGACAGGGGAACACCGGGGAGCTGTTTTTT.

This clonotype was recorded a few times. The genes are TRBV28 and TRBJ1-1; perhaps TRBD1 as D (6 bases). Trimming cost V 7 bases and J 4 bases, with 16 bases left between them. The CDR3 contains 14 residues. Germline assignment: CDR1 MDHEN and CDR2 SYDVKM. The chain's CDR3 is CASTLPQGTTEAFF. CDR3 in DNA: TGTGCCAGCACCCTGCCCCAGGGGACCACTGAAGCTTTCTTT. Full variable domain (outside the CDR3, taken from reference TRBV28 and TRBJ1-1): DVKVTQSSRYLVKRTGEKVFLECVQDMDHENMFWYRQDPGLGLRLIYFSYDVKMKEKGDIPEGYSVSREKKERFSLILESASTNQTSMYLCASTLPQGTTEAFFGQGTRLTVV.

The chain combines TRBV4-3 with TRBJ1-2; 9 bases line up with TRBD1. This CDR3 contains 15 residues. Germline loops: CDR1 LGHNA, CDR2 YSLEER. J was trimmed by 7 bases and V by 1 base; bases with no gene match: 7. This CDR3 reads CASSQGPTGGGGYTF. CDR3 nucleotides: TGCGCCAGCAGCCAAGGTCCAACAGGGGGCGGTGGCTACACCTTC.

At least ten counts were recorded for this clonotype. The chain uses TRBV11-2 and TRBJ2-7, with D perhaps matching TRBD1 (6 bases). The V and J ends lost 1 base and 4 bases respectively, with 14 bases between them. The CDR3 runs 15 residues. Germline values: CDR1 SGHAT, CDR2 FQNNGV. The CDR3 loop reads CASSLGGTSPYEQYF. The DNA for the CDR3 is TGTGCCAGCAGCTTAGGTGGGACAAGCCCTTACGAGCAGTACTTC. Looking up the rest from reference TRBV11-2 and TRBJ2-7 gives the full variable domain: EAGVAQSPRYKIIEKRQSVAFWCNPISGHATLYWYQQILGQGPKLLIQFQNNGVVDDSQLPKDRFSAERLKGVDSTLKIQPAKLEDSAVYLCASSLGGTSPYEQYFGPGTRLTVT.

This clonotype was counted between two and nine times. The rearrangement links TRBV28 to TRBJ2-1; the D gene is possibly TRBD2 (6 bases). The germline CDR1 and CDR2 sequences are MDHEN and SYDVKM. Trimming removed 3 bases at V and 2 bases at J, with 26 bases between. The CDR3 is 20 amino acids. The CDR3 DNA reads TGTGCCAGCAGTTTGTGGCTCACGAGGCGACGGGGGAGCGCCTACAATGAGCAGTTCTTC. As protein: CASSLWLTRRRGSAYNEQFF.

Ten or more counts support this clonotype. This chain uses TRBV7-8 with TRBJ1-4; TRBD1 agrees at 8 bases. The germline V gene encodes CDR1 SGHVS and CDR2 FQNEAQ. The CDR3 covers 15 residues. V was pared by 4 bases and J by 3 bases, with 4 bases of the junction left unmatched. CDR3 sequence: CASSSQTGANEKLFF. CDR3 nucleotide sequence: TGTGCCAGCAGCTCCCAGACAGGGGCTAATGAAAAACTGTTTTTT.

The chain couples TRBV9 to TRBJ1-2; tentative D call: TRBD1 (5 bases). Trimming left V 3 bases short and J 5 bases short, with 14 bases between. The CDR3 is 14 residues long. Germline CDR1 reads SGDLS; CDR2 reads YYNGEE. Here the CDR3 DNA reads TGTGCCAGCAGCGAGGGACTTTCCATTTATGGCTACACCTTC. Translating it yields CASSEGLSIYGYTF. Based on the CDR3 plus reference TRBV9 and TRBJ1-2, the full variable domain is DSGVTQTPKHLITATGQRVTLRCSPRSGDLSVYWYQQSLDQGLQFLIQYYNGEERAKGNILERFSAQQFPDLHSELNLSSLELGDSALYFCASSEGLSIYGYTFGSGTRLTVV.

This clonotype was counted ten times or more. J is TRBJ2-7 and V is TRBV6-6; TRBD1 is a possible D gene (6 bases). The CDR3 is made up of 16 amino acids. Trimming cost V 2 bases and J 0 bases, with 14 bases left between them. From germline, CDR1 is MNHNY and CDR2 SVGAGI (reference sequence). CDR3 residues: CASSYATGHLSYEQYF. DNA for the CDR3: TGTGCCAGCAGTTACGCTACGGGACACCTCTCCTACGAGCAGTACTTC.

The rearrangement links TRBV18 to TRBJ1-6, with D maybe TRBD1 (5 bases). Between the trimmed V and J ends, which lost 4 bases and 6 bases, there was a span of 19 bases. The germline V gene encodes CDR1 KGHSH and CDR2 LQKENI. The CDR3 contains 17 residues. In DNA form, the CDR3 reads TGTGCCAGCTCACTTAAGTTCGGGGGGTCGGGTAATTCACCCCTCCACTTT. Translating gives CASSLKFGGSGNSPLHF.

This clonotype was seen at least ten times. The chain uses TRBV19 and TRBJ1-1; TRBD1 agrees at 7 bases. V lost 3 bases and J lost 4; bases outside the gene matches: 5. From germline, CDR1 is LNHDA and CDR2 SQIVND (reference sequence). CDR3 size: 14 residues. CDR3 bases: TGTGCCAGTAGTATTGGAGCAGGGGGCACTGAAGCTTTCTTT. The encoded protein is CASSIGAGGTEAFF.

This clonotype was seen many times. The CDR3 nucleotides are TGTGCCAGCAGCTTGAGGATCGACGAGCAGTACTTC. Protein: CASSLRIDEQYF. V gene TRBV7-9 combines with J gene TRBJ2-7; D call uncertain. Trimming stripped 3 bases from V and 5 bases from J, with 8 bases between. This CDR3 region has 12 residues. Germline V gene data show CDR1 as SEHNR and CDR2 as FQNEAQ (reference sequence).

The chain couples TRBV7-2 to TRBJ2-2, with D maybe TRBD2 (6 bases). Germline lookup yields CDR1 SGHTA and CDR2 FQGNSA. This CDR3 contains 18 residues. V shed 1 base and J shed 5 bases, with 20 bases lying between them. CDR3 in amino acids: CASSLVVMGLGMTGELFF. In nucleotides, the CDR3 is TGTGCCAGCAGCTTAGTGGTGATGGGACTCGGAATGACCGGGGAGCTGTTTTTT.

This clonotype was counted ten times or more. This sequence joins TRBV6-1 and TRBJ1-1; D is perhaps TRBD1 (5 bases). Trimming removed 4 bases from V and 6 bases from J, with 12 bases in between. CDR1 is MNHNS and CDR2 is SASEGT in the germline V gene. CDR3 length equals 13 residues. CDR3: CASSGGRVSEAFF. For the CDR3, the DNA is TGTGCCAGCAGTGGAGGCAGGGTCTCTGAAGCTTTCTTT.

This clonotype was seen many times. CDR3 loop: CASSLDLQAPQYF. The CDR3 nucleotides read TGTGCCAGCAGCTTAGATTTACAGGCACCACAGTACTTC. The chain employs TRBV11-2 and TRBJ2-7; perhaps TRBD1 as D (5 bases). V lost 0 bases to trimming and J lost 10 bases, with 13 bases between them. From germline, CDR1 is SGHAT and CDR2 FQNNGV. CDR3 length: 13 residues.